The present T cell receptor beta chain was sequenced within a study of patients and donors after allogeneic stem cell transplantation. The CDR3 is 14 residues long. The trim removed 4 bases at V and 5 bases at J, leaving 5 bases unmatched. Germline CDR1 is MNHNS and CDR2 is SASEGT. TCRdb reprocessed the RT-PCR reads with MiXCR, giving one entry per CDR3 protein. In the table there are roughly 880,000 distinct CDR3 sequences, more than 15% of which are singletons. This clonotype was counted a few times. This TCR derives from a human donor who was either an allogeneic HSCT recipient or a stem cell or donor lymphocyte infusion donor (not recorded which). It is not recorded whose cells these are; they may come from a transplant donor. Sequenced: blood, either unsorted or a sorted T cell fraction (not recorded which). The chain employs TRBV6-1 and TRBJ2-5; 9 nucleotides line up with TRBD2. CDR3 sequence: CASSAAGGPETQYF. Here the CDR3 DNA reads TGTGCCAGCAGTGCCGCGGGGGGGCCGGAGACCCAGTACTTC.